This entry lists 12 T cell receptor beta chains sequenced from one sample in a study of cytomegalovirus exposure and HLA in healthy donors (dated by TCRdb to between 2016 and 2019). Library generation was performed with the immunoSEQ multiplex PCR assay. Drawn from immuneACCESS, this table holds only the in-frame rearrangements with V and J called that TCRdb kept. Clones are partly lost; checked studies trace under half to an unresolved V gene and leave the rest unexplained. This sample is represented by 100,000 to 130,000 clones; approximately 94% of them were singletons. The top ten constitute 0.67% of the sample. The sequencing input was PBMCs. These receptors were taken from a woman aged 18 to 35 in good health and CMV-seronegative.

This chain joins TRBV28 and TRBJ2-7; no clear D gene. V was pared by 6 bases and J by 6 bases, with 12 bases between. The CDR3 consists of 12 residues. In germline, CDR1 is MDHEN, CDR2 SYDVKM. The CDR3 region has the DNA TGTGCCAGCAGCCGCCGCGGATCCGAGCAGTACTTC. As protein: CASSRRGSEQYF.

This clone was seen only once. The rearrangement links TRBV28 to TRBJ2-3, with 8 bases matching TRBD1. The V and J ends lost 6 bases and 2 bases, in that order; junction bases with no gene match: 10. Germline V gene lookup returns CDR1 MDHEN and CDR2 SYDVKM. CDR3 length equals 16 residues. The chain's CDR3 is CASRGNRDRNTDTQYF. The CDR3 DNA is TGTGCCAGCAGGGGAAACCGGGACAGGAACACAGATACGCAGTATTTT.

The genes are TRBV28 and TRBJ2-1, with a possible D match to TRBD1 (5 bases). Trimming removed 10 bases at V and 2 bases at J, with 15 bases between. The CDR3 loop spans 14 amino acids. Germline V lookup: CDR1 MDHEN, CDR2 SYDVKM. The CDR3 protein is CATTTEAPYNEQFF. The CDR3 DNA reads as TGTGCCACCACGACAGAAGCCCCCTACAATGAGCAGTTCTTC.

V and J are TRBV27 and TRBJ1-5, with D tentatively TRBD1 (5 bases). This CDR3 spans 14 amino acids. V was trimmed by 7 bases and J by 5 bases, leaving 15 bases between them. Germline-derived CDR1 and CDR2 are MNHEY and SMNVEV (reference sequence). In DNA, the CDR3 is TGTGCCAGCACGGGACTGGGCGGGGATCAGCCCCAGCATTTT. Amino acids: CASTGLGGDQPQHF.

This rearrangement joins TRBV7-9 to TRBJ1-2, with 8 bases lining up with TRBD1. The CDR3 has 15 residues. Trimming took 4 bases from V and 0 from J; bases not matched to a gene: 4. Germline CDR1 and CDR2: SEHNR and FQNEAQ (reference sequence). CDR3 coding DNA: TGTGCCAGCAGCTCCGGACAGGGAACTAACTATGGCTACACCTTC. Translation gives CASSSGQGTNYGYTF.

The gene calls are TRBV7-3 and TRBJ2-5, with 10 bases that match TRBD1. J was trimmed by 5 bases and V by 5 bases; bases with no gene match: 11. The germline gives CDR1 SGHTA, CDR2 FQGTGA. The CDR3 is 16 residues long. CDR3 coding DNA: TGTGCCAGCAGCCCGACCGGGACAGGGGCCGGGGAGACCCAGTACTTC. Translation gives CASSPTGTGAGETQYF.

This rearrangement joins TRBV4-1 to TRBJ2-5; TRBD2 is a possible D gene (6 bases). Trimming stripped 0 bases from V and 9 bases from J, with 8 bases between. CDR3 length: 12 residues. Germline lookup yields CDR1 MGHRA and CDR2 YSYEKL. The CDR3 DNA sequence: TGCGCCAGCAGCCAAGACGGGGAGGCCCAGTACTTC. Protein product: CASSQDGEAQYF.

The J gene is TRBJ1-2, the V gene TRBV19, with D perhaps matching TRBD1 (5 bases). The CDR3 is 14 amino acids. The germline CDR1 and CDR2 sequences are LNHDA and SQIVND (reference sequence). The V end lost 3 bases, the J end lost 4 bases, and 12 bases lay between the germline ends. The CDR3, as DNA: TGTGCCAGTAGTATTGCAGGGAATATCTATGGCTACACCTTC. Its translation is CASSIAGNIYGYTF.

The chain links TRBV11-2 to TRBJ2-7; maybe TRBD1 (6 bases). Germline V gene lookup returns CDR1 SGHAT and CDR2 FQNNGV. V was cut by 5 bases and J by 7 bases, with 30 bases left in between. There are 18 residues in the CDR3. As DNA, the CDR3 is TGTGCCAGCAGCCCTTTCATCCACAGGGACCTAAATTCGTTAGAGCAGTACTTC. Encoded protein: CASSPFIHRDLNSLEQYF.

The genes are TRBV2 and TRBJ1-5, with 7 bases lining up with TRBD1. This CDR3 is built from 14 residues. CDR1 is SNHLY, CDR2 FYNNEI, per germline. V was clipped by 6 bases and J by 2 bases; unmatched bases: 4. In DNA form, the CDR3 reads TGTGCCAGCAGACGACAGGGAGGCAATCAGCCCCAGCATTTT. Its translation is CASRRQGGNQPQHF.

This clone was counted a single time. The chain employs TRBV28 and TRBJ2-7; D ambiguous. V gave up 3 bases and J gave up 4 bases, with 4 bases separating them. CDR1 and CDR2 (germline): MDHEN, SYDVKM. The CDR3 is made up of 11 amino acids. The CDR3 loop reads CASSFLYEQYF. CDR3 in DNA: TGTGCCAGCAGTTTTCTATACGAGCAGTACTTC.

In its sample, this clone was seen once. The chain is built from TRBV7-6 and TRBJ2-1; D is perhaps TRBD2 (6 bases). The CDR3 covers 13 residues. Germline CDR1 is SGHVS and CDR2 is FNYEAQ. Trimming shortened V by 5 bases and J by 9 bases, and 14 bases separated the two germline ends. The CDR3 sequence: CASSPSEGSEQFF. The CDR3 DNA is TGTGCCAGCAGCCCTAGCGAGGGCAGTGAGCAGTTCTTC.